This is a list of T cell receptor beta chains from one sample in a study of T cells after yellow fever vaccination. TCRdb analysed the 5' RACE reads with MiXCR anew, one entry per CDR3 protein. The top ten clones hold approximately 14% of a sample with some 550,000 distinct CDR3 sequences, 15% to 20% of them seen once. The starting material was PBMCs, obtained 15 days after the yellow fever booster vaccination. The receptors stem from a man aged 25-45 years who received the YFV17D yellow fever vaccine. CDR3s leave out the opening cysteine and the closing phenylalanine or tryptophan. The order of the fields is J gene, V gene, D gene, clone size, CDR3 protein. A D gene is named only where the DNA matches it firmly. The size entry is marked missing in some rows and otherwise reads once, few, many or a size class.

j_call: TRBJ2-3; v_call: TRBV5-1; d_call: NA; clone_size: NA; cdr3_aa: ASGRVGRTDTQY
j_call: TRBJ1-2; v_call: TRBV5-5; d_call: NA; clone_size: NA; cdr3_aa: ASRREGGYGYT
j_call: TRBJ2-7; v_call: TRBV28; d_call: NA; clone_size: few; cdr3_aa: ASSLWFGEGSYEQY
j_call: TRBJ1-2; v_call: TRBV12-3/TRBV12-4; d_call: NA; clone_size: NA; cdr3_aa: ASSSPGGGGAYGYT
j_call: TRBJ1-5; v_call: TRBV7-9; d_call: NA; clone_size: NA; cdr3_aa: ASSLGETRNKPQH
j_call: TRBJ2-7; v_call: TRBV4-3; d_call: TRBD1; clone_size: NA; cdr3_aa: ASSQDDHRGYEQY
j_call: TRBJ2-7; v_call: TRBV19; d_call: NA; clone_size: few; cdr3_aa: ASSSSTRNYYEQY
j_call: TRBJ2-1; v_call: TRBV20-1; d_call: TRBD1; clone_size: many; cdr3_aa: SARPRTGDFEQF
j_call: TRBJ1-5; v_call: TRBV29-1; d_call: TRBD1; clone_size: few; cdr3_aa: SVGFSGDRNQPQH
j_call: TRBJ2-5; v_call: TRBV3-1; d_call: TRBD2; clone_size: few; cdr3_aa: ASSQEVTSGKETQY
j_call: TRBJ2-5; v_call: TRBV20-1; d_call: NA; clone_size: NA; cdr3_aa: SAKVLGQQETQY
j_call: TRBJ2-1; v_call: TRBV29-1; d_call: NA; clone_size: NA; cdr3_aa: SVEDQLRQGPYNEQF
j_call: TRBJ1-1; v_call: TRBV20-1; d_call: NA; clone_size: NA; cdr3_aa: SRPGGVGNTEAF
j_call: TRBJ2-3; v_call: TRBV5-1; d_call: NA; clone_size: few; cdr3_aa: ASTLSDADTQY
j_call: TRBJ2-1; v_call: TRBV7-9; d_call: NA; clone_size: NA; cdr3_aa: ASTWAGEQF
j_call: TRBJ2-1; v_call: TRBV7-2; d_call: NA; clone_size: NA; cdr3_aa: ASTPPSFNEQF
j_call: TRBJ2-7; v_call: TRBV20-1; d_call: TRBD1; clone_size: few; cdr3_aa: SAYRDRSYEQY
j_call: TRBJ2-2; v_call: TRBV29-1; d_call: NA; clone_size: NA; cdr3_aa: SVVSGDTGELF
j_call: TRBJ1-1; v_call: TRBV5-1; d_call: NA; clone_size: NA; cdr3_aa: ASQWGGEGTEAF
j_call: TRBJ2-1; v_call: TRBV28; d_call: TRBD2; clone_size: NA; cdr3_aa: ASRTGTRYNEQF
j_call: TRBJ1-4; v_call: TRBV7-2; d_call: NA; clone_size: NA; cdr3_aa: ASSLHRATNEKLF
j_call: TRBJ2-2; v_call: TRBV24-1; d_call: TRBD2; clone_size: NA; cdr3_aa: ATRGLATDTGELF